A single T cell receptor beta chain is shown here with its context. Its antigen remains unidentified. The data originate from a study of radiotherapy plus CTLA-4 blockade in lung cancer. Study context: Patients showed objective responses in about 20% of cases and disease control in about 30%. Study-wide findings and caveats: Radiotherapy with ipilimumab was followed by blood expansion of tumor-derived clones. Early shifts in blood T cell clones, with interferon-beta, reportedly predicted response best.

Sequenced by immunoSEQ multiplex PCR; TCRdb stores in-frame clones only, minus some. The table shows some 110,000 clones, with 70% to 85% occurring only once. Patients in the study, people with chemo-refractory metastatic non-small-cell lung cancer, received focal radiation plus ipilimumab CTLA-4 blockade. Germline V gene data show CDR1 as SGHNT and CDR2 as YYREEE (reference sequence). The CDR3 runs 15 residues. Between the trimmed V and J ends, which lost 4 bases and 1 base, there was a span of 14 bases. The chain combines TRBV5-4 with TRBJ1-1; TRBD1 might be the D (5 bases). This material consisted of peripheral blood, taken from a patient treated with radiotherapy plus ipilimumab. This sequence originates from a human donor with non-small cell lung cancer that progressed on radiotherapy plus ipilimumab. Some clones in this sample may be carry-over from other donors' samples. CDR3 in amino acids: CASSRSAGWNTEAFF. The CDR3 DNA reads as TGTGCCAGCAGCCGATCGGCAGGGTGGAACACTGAAGCTTTCTTT. Together with reference TRBV5-4 and TRBJ1-1, the CDR3 gives the full variable domain: ETGVTQSPTHLIKTRGQQVTLRCSSQSGHNTVSWYQQALGQGPQFIFQYYREEENGRGNFPPRFSGLQFPNYSSELNVNALELDDSALYLCASSRSAGWNTEAFFGQGTRLTVV.